Sequencing of this T cell receptor beta chain was carried out in a study of cytomegalovirus exposure and HLA in healthy donors. 13 Jbeta primers and 60 Vbeta primers were used for the PCR. Clones were read by immunoSEQ multiplex PCR, and TCRdb kept only the in-frame ones, dropping some. Of roughly 190,000 clones listed, about 85% are singletons. This CDR3 contains 12 residues. Per the germline V gene, CDR1 is PRHDT and CDR2 is FYEKMQ (reference sequence). V was trimmed by 4 bases and J by 5 bases, leaving 7 bases between them. The chain has TRBV13 and TRBJ2-3; D may be TRBD1 (5 bases). This sequence was found in a boy between 2 and 10 years old in good health and CMV-seronegative. Sequenced input: PBMCs. CDR3 in amino acids: CASSYDRDTQYF. CDR3 in DNA: TGTGCCAGCAGCTACGACAGAGATACGCAGTATTTT.